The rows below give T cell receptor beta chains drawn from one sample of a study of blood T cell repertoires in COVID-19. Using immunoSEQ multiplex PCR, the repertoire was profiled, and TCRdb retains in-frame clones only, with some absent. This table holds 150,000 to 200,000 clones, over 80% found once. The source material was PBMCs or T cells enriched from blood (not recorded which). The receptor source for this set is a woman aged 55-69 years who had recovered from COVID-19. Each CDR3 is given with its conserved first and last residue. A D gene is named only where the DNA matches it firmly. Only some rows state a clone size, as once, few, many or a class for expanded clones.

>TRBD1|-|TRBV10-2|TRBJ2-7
TGCGCCAGCAGTCCCGGGACAGGGGCCTACGAGCAGTACTTC
CASSPGTGAYEQYF
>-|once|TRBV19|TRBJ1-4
TGTGCCAGTAGAGGAGTCGGGGAAGCTAATGAAAAACTGTTTTTT
CASRGVGEANEKLFF
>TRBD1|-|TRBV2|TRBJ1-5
TGTGCCAGCAGCGTCGACAGGGGGGGCCAGCCCCAGCATTTT
CASSVDRGGQPQHF
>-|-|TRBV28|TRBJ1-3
TGTGCCAGCAGTTTGAGCGGGGGGAACACCATATATTTT
CASSLSGGNTIYF
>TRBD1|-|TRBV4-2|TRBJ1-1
TGTGCCAGCAGCCAAGAGGGACAGGGAAGGACTGAAGCTTTCTTT
CASSQEGQGRTEAFF
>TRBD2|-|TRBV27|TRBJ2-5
TGTGCCAGCAGTTCCCGACTAGCGGGAATGAGGGAGACCCAGTACTTC
CASSSRLAGMRETQYF
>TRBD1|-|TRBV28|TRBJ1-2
TGTGCCAGCAGTTTATTACAGGGGTCTGGCTACACCTTC
CASSLLQGSGYTF
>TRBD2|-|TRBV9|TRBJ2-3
TGTGCCAGCAGCCTCGGGGGGAGGGAAGGCACAGATACGCAGTATTTT
CASSLGGREGTDTQYF
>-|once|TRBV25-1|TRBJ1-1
TGTGCCAGCAGTGAACACACAGGGTTCACTGAAGCTTTCTTT
CASSEHTGFTEAFF
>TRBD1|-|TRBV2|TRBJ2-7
TGTGCCAGCAGCCAAGGAGACAGGGGCGACGAGCAGTACTTC
CASSQGDRGDEQYF
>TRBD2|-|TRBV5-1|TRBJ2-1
TGCGCCAGCAGCTTGAGGACTAGATCCTCCTACAATGAGCAGTTCTTC
CASSLRTRSSYNEQFF
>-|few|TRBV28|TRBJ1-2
TGTGCCAGCAGTTCCCCTTCCCCGTCTGGGCTCCACTATGGCTACACCTTC
CASSSPSPSGLHYGYTF
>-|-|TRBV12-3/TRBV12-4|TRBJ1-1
TGTGCCAGCAGAACCGGGGAAGCTTTCTTT
CASRTGEAFF
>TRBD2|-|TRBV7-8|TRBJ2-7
TGTGCCAGCAGCTTAGAAGCGGGAGTCTACGAGCAGTACTTC
CASSLEAGVYEQYF
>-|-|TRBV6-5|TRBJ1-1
TGTGCCAGCAATGGGCAGACCCTTAACACTGAAGCTTTCTTT
CASNGQTLNTEAFF
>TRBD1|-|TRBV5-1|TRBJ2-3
TGCGCCAGCAGCCAGAACGGACAGGGATCCACAGATACGCAGTATTTT
CASSQNGQGSTDTQYF
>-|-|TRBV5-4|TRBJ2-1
TGTGCCAGCACCCCGGTGGGTAGCGGAACCTACAATGAGCAGTTCTTC
CASTPVGSGTYNEQFF
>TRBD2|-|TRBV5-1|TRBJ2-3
TGCGCCAGCAGCCGGGGGGGCCTAGCGGGAGGAGGGACAGATACGCAGTATTTT
CASSRGGLAGGGTDTQYF
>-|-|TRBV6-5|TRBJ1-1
TGTGCCAGCAGTTTCAACCGGGAAATGAACACTGAAGCTTTCTTT
CASSFNREMNTEAFF
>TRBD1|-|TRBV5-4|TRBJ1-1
TGTGCCAGCAGCTTGGGACAGGGGAATTCTGAAGCTTTCTTT
CASSLGQGNSEAFF
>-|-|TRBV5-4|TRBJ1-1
TGTGCCAGCAGCTTGACGGGGGGATCTGAAGCTTTCTTT
CASSLTGGSEAFF
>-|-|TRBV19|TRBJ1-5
TGTGCCAGTAGTATAGGGTCAGGGAATCAGCCCCAGCATTTT
CASSIGSGNQPQHF
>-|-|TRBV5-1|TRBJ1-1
TGCGCCAGCAGAAAAAAGGGGGACACTGAAGCTTTCTTT
CASRKKGDTEAFF
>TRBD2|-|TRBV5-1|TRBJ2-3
TGCGCCAGCAGCTTGGCCACTAGCGGGAGTACAGATACGCAGTATTTT
CASSLATSGSTDTQYF
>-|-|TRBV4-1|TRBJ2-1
TGCGCCAGCAGCCAGTACCCCTTGGGGGGTCCCTACAATGAGCAGTTCTTC
CASSQYPLGGPYNEQFF
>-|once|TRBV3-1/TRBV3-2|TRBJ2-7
TGTGCCAGCAGCCGAGAACTAGACTCCTACGAGCAGTACTTC
CASSRELDSYEQYF
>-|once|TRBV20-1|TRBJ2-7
TGCAGTGCTAGTCAGGGGTTGAGCGAGCAGTACTTC
CSASQGLSEQYF
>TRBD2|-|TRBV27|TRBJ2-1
TGTGCCAGCAGTTTACAGAGCGGGAGTGGGCAGTTCTTC
CASSLQSGSGQFF
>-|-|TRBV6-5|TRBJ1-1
TGTGCCAGCAGTTCCCGTACAGGAAACACTGAAGCTTTCTTT
CASSSRTGNTEAFF
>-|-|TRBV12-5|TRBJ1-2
TGTGCTAGTGGTTTGGTCGAGGCATCTAACTATGGCTACACCTTC
CASGLVEASNYGYTF
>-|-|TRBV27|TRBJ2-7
TGTGCCAGCAGTTCAATTTTAGGGAGGGGGGGTTACGAGCAGTACTTC
CASSSILGRGGYEQYF
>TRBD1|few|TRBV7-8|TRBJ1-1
TGTGCCAGCAGCGTACAGGGGGGGTACACTGAAGCTTTCTTT
CASSVQGGYTEAFF
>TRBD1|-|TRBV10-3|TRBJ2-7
TGTGCCATCAGAGGGACAGGTGTTAGCGAGCAGTACTTC
CAIRGTGVSEQYF
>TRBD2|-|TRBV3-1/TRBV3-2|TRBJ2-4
TGTGCCAGCAGCCAAGGTGGGGGGGGTAACATTCAGTACTTC
CASSQGGGGNIQYF
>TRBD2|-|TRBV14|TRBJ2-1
TGTGCCAGCAGCCCTAGCGGGAGGGGCCACAATGAGCAGTTCTTC
CASSPSGRGHNEQFF
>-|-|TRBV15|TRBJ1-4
TGTGCCACCAGCAGGGCGGGGGAAAAACTGTTTTTT
CATSRAGEKLFF
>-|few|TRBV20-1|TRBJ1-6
TGCAGTGCCAGTCCTGGGGAGGGGTCCTATAATTCACCCCTCCACTTT
CSASPGEGSYNSPLHF
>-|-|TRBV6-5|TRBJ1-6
TGTGCCAGCAGACAGGGTCTTCTGGATTCACCCCTCCACTTT
CASRQGLLDSPLHF
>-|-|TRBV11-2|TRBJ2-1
TGTGCCAGCAGCTTAGAGAGACTCGGTGAGCAGTTCTTC
CASSLERLGEQFF
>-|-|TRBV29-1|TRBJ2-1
TGCAGCGTTGGTAGCCGCGGAAGTTACAATGAGCAGTTCTTC
CSVGSRGSYNEQFF
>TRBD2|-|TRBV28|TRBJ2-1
TGTGCCAGCAGTCCACACTCCGGTGGGGCGGGAGGATACAATGAGCAGTTCTTC
CASSPHSGGAGGYNEQFF
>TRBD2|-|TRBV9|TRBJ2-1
TGTGCCAGCAGCGTAGTGGCTAGCGGGGGCCCCAGCTCCTACAATGAGCAGTTCTTC
CASSVVASGGPSSYNEQFF
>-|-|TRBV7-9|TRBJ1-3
TGTGCCAGCAGCCCGAAACAGGGCCCGACAAACACCATATATTTT
CASSPKQGPTNTIYF
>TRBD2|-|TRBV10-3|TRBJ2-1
TGTGCCATCAGTGACCGGACTAGCGGGGGAAGGGAGCAGTTCTTC
CAISDRTSGGREQFF
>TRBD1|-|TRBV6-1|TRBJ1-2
TGTGCCAGCAGTGAAGCGCCCCGGACAGGCGGCGGCTACACCTTC
CASSEAPRTGGGYTF
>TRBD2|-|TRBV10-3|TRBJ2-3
TGTGCCATCGGAACTAGCGGAATGGATACGCAGTATTTT
CAIGTSGMDTQYF
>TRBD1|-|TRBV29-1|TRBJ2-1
TGCAGCGTTGCCGGACAGGGTTCCTACAATGAGCAGTTCTTC
CSVAGQGSYNEQFF
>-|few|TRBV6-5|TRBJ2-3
TGTGCCTCTGGGACCGGGACAGCGGGAGATACGCAGTATTTT
CASGTGTAGDTQYF
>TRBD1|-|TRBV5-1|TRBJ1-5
TGCGCCAGCAGCTTTGGACAGGGTGGCGAGCCCCAGCATTTT
CASSFGQGGEPQHF
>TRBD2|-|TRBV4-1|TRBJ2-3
TGCGCCAGCAGCCAAAGGACTAGCGGGATCGTAGGGACCCCAGATACGCAGTATTTT
CASSQRTSGIVGTPDTQYF
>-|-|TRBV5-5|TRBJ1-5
TGTGCCAGCAGCTCCTACGGTGATAGCAATCAGCCCCAGCATTTT
CASSSYGDSNQPQHF
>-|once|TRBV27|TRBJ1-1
TGTGCCAGTTCTTTTTATCCAGGTGAAGCTTTCTTT
CASSFYPGEAFF
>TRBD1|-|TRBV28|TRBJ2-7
TGTGCCAGCAGTGCGACCCCTGGGACAGGGTCATCCTACGAGCAGTACTTC
CASSATPGTGSSYEQYF
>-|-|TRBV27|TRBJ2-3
TGTGCCAGCTCGACTACACCTAGCACAGATACGCAGTATTTT
CASSTTPSTDTQYF
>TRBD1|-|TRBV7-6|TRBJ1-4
TGTGCCAGCAGCTTAGGGGGACAGGGGCTGGCAGAAAAACTGTTTTTT
CASSLGGQGLAEKLFF
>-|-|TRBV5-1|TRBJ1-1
TGCGCCAGCAGCTTGGCTGTTAACACTGAAGCTTTCTTT
CASSLAVNTEAFF
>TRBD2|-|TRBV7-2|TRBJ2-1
TGTGCCAGCAGCCGGACTAGCATATACAATGAGCAGTTCTTC
CASSRTSIYNEQFF
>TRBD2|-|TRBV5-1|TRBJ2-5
TGCGCCAGCAGCTTGGATGGGGGGGTGGAAGAGACCCAGTACTTC
CASSLDGGVEETQYF
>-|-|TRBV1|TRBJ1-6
TGCACCAGCGAACCATGTGGGGGGAATAGGTCCTATAATTCACCCCTCCACTTT
CTSEPCGGNRSYNSPLHF
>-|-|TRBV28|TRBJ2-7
TGTGCCAGCAGTTTCAGCGCCAGCTCCTACGAGCAGTACTTC
CASSFSASSYEQYF